The 10 T cell receptor beta chains below were found in one sample sequenced in a study of T-cell reconstitution after alpha-beta-depleted transplantation in children. Preparation of the TCRbeta library used unique molecular identifiers. Each CDR3 protein gets one entry after TCRdb re-called the PCR reads with MiXCR. Here the sample spans about 1,000,000 distinct CDR3 sequences, less than 30% being singletons. Here the sequenced sample was PBMCs, mostly from graft donor cells, taken 360 days after TCRalphabeta/CD19-depleted stem cell transplant. The receptors derive from a boy under three years old who had a stem cell transplant for SCID, so the T cells may come from the graft donor.

This chain uses TRBV7-8 with TRBJ2-7; D is possibly TRBD1 (5 bases). The length of the CDR3 is 16 residues. Trimming removed 1 base at V and 2 bases at J, with 15 bases between. Per the germline V gene, CDR1 is SGHVS and CDR2 is FQNEAQ. In DNA, the CDR3 is TGTGCCAGCAGCTTAGACGTCCAGGGAAGGACCTACGAGCAGTACTTC. As protein: CASSLDVQGRTYEQYF. Drawing the rest from reference TRBV7-8 and TRBJ2-7, the complete variable domain is GAGVSQSPRYKVAKRGQDVALRCDPISGHVSLFWYQQALGQGPEFLTYFQNEAQLDKSGLPSDRFFAERPEGSVSTLKIQRTQQEDSAVYLCASSLDVQGRTYEQYFGPGTRLTVT.

The CDR3 spells CASRMTGSMADTQYF. CDR3 DNA: TGTGCCAGCAGGATGACAGGGAGTATGGCAGATACGCAGTATTTT. J is TRBJ2-3 and V is TRBV2; 7 bases align to TRBD1. The CDR3 spans 15 residues. V lost 6 bases and J lost 4; bases outside the gene matches: 10. Germline V lookup: CDR1 SNHLY, CDR2 FYNNEI.

The DNA for the CDR3 is TGTGCCAGCAGTTTAGGGGCAGGGCCGGGTGAAAAACTGTTTTTT. Amino acid sequence: CASSLGAGPGEKLFF. The chain has TRBV12-3 or TRBV12-4 and TRBJ1-4, with D perhaps TRBD1 (5 bases). The CDR3 runs to 15 residues. V was clipped by 1 base and J by 7 bases, with 13 bases between them.

This clonotype turned up a few times. The rearrangement links TRBV7-2 to TRBJ2-3; D is possibly TRBD1 (6 bases). V lost 5 bases, J lost 3 bases, and 12 bases lay in between. CDR1 is SGHTA and CDR2 is FQGNSA in the germline V gene. There are 14 residues in the CDR3. The CDR3 nucleotides read TGTGCCAGCAGCGTCCGCAGGGGAACAGATACGCAGTATTTT. Encoded protein: CASSVRRGTDTQYF.

This clonotype was seen only a few times. This sequence joins TRBV30 and TRBJ2-2; TRBD1 aligns across 8 bases. The CDR3 runs 17 residues. CDR1 is GTSNPN and CDR2 is SVGIG in the germline V gene (reference sequence). V lost 1 base to trimming and J lost 1 base; unmatched junction nucleotides: 8. CDR3 nucleotide sequence: TGTGCCTGGAGTGCAAGCAGGGGGCGCGTGAACACCGGGGAGCTGTTTTTT. It yields the protein CAWSASRGRVNTGELFF.

V is TRBV20-1 and J is TRBJ1-1, with D possibly TRBD1 on 6 matching bases. The ends were cut back, 0 bases at V and 1 base at J, with 12 bases in the middle. Germline-derived CDR1 and CDR2 are DFQATT and SNEGSKA (reference sequence). This CDR3 has 15 amino acids. The CDR3 sequence: CSARDWAGQNTEAFF. CDR3 coding DNA: TGCAGTGCTAGAGATTGGGCGGGACAGAACACTGAAGCTTTCTTT.

This clonotype appeared many times. The V gene is TRBV5-7, the J gene TRBJ2-7, with D maybe TRBD1 (6 bases). TRBV5-7 is sorted into the ORF group, with uncertain function. Deletions cut 1 base from V and 11 bases from J, with 16 bases between. The CDR3 extends over 13 amino acids. The CDR3 sequence is CASSLRVDRPKYF. In DNA form, the CDR3 reads TGTGCCAGCAGCTTGAGGGTTGACAGGCCAAAGTACTTC.

This clonotype was seen more than once but under ten times. The chain employs TRBV20-1 and TRBJ2-5; unclear D gene. This CDR3 contains 13 residues. From germline, CDR1 is DFQATT and CDR2 SNEGSKA (reference sequence). Trimming removed 5 bases at V and 4 bases at J, with 14 bases between. Here the CDR3 reads CSALLRPTETQYF. As DNA, the CDR3 is TGCAGTGCTTTGCTGCGACCAACAGAGACCCAGTACTTC.

The rearrangement uses TRBV12-3 or TRBV12-4 and TRBJ2-7; TRBD1 is a possible D gene (5 bases). V gave up 9 bases and J gave up 2 bases, with 11 bases separating them. This CDR3 spans 12 amino acids. CDR3 DNA sequence: TGTGCCAGTAACAGGTCCCCCTACGAGCAGTACTTC. The encoded protein is CASNRSPYEQYF.

The V and J genes are TRBV12-5 and TRBJ2-7; D is perhaps TRBD1 or TRBD2 (5 bases each). CDR1 LGHNT and CDR2 FRNRAP come from the germline V gene. CDR3 size: 12 residues. The germline V and J ends were trimmed by 1 base and 6 bases, with 7 bases remaining between them. In nucleotides, the CDR3 is TGTGCTAGTGGTTTGGGGGGGACCGAGCAGTACTTC. It yields the protein CASGLGGTEQYF.